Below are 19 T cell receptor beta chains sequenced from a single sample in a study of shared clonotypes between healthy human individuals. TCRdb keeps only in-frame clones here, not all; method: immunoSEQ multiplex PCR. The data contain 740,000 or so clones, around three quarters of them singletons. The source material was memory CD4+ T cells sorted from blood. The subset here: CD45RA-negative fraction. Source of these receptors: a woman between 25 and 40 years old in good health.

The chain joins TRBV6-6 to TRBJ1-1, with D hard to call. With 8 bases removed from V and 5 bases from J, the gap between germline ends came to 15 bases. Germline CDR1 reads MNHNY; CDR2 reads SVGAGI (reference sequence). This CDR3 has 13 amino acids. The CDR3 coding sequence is TGTGCCAGCTGCCGTTCGGGTGGTACTGAAGCTTTCTTT. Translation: CASCRSGGTEAFF.

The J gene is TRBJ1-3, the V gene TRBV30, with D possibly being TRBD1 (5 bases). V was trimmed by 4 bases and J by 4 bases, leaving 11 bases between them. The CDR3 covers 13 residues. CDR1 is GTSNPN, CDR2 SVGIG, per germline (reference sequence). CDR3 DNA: TGTGCCTGGAATCAGGGTTTGGGAAACACCATATATTTT. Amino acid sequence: CAWNQGLGNTIYF.

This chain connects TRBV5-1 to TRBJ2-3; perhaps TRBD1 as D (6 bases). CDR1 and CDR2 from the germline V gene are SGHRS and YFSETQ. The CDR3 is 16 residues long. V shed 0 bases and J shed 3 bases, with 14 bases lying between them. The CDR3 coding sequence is TGCGCCAGCAGCTTGGGCAGGGGAGCGAGGACAGATACGCAGTATTTT. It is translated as CASSLGRGARTDTQYF.

The CDR3 is CASQKAGGGYEQYF. As DNA, the CDR3 is TGTGCCAGCCAAAAAGCGGGAGGAGGATACGAGCAGTACTTC. This chain links TRBV27 with TRBJ2-7; 9 nucleotides align to TRBD2. Germline V CDR1 and CDR2: MNHEY, SMNVEV (reference sequence). V shed 8 bases, J shed 4 bases, and the junction held 9 bases outside the gene matches. The CDR3 is 14 amino acids.

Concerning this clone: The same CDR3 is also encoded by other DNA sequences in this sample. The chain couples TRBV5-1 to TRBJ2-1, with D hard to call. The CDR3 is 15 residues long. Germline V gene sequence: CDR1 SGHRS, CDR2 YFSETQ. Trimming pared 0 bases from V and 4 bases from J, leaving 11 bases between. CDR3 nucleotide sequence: TGCGCCAGCAGCTTGGATACAGTCTCATACAATGAGCAGTTCTTC. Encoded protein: CASSLDTVSYNEQFF. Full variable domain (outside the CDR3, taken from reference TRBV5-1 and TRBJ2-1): KAGVTQTPRYLIKTRGQQVTLSCSPISGHRSVSWYQQTPGQGLQFLFEYFSETQRNKGNFPGRFSGRQFSNSRSEMNVSTLELGDSALYLCASSLDTVSYNEQFFGPGTRLTVL.

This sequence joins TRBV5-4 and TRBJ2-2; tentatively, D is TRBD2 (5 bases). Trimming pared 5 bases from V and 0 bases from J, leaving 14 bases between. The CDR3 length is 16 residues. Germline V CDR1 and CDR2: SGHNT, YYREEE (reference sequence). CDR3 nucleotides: TGTGCCAGCAGAAGCGGAGAACCTTCGAACACCGGGGAGCTGTTTTTT. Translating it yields CASRSGEPSNTGELFF.

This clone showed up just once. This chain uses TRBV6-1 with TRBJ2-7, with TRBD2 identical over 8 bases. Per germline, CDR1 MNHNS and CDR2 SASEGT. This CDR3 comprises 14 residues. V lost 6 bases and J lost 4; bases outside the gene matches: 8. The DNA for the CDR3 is TGTGCCAGCAGCGCAGGGACTAGTGGTTACGAGCAGTACTTC. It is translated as CASSAGTSGYEQYF.

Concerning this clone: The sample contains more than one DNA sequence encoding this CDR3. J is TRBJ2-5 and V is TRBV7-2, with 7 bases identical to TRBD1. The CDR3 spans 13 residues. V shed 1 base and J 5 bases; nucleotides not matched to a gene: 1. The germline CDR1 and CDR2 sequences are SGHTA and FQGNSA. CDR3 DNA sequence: TGTGCCAGCAGCTTAGAAGGGGGCGAGACCCAGTACTTC. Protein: CASSLEGGETQYF.

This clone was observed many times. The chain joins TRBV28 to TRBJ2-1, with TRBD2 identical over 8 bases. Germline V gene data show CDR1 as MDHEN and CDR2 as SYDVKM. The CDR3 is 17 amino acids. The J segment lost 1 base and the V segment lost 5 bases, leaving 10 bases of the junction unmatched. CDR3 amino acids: CASSPRGGGFSYNEQFF. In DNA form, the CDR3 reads TGTGCCAGCAGTCCCCGGGGGGGAGGGTTTTCCTACAATGAGCAGTTCTTC.

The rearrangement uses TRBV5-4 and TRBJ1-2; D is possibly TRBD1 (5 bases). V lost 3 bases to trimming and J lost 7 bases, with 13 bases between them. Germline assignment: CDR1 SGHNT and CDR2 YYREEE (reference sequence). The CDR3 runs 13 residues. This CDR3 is CASSSAKTVGYTF. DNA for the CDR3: TGTGCCAGCAGCTCAGCAAAGACAGTTGGCTACACCTTC.

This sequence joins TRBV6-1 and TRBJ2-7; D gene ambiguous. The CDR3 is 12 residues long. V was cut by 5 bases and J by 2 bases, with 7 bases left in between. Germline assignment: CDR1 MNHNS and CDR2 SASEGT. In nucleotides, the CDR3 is TGTGCCAGCAGTTCAAATACCTACGAGCAGTACTTC. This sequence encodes CASSSNTYEQYF.

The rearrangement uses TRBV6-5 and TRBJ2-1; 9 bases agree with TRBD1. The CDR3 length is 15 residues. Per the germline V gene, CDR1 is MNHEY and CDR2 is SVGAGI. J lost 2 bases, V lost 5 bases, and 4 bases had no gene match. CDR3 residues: CASSRQGEAYNEQFF. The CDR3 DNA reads TGTGCCAGCAGTCGACAGGGGGAGGCCTACAATGAGCAGTTCTTC.

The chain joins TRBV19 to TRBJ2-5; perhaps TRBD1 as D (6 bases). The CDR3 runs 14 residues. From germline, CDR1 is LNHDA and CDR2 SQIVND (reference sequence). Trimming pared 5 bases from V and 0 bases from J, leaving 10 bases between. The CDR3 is CASSLWTDQETQYF. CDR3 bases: TGTGCCAGTAGTCTTTGGACAGACCAAGAGACCCAGTACTTC. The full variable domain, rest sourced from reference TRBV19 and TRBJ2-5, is DGGITQSPKYLFRKEGQNVTLSCEQNLNHDAMYWYRQDPGQGLRLIYYSQIVNDFQKGDIAEGYSVSREKKESFPLTVTSAQKNPTAFYLCASSLWTDQETQYFGPGTRLLVL.

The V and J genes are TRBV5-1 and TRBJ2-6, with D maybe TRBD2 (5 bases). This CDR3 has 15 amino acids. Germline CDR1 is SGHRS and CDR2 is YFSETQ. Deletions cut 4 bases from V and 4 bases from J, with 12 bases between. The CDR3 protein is CASSQTGSGANVLTF. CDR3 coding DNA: TGCGCCAGCAGCCAGACGGGGTCCGGGGCCAACGTCCTGACTTTC.

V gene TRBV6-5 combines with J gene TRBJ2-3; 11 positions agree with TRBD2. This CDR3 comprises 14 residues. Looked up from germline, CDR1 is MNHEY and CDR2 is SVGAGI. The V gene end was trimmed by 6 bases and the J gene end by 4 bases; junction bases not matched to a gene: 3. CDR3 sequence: CASRRTSGSDTQYF. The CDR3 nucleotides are TGTGCCAGCAGAAGGACTAGCGGGTCAGATACGCAGTATTTT.

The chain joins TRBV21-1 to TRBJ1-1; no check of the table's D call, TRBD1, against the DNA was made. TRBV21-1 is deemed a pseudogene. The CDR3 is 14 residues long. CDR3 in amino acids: CASSSGTGGTEAFF. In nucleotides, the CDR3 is TGTGCCAGCAGCTCTGGGACAGGGGGCACTGAAGCTTTCTTT.

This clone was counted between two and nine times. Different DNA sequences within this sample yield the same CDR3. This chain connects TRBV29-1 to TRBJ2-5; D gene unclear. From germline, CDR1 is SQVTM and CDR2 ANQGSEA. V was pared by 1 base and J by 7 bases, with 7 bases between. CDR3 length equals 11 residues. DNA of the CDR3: TGCAGCGTTGAAGGGGATCGGACCCAGTACTTC. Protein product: CSVEGDRTQYF.

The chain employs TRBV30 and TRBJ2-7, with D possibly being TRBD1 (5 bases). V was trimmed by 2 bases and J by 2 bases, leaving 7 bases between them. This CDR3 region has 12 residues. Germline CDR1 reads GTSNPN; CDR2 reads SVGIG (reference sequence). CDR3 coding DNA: TGTGCCTGGAGTCAGGGCACCTACGAGCAGTACTTC. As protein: CAWSQGTYEQYF.

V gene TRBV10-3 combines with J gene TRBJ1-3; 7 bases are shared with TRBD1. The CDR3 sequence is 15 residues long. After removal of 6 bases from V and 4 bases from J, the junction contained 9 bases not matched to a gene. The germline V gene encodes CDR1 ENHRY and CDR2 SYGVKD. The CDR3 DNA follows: TGTGCCATCAGCTCTGACTCAGGGGGGGGAAACACCATATATTTT. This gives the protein CAISSDSGGGNTIYF.